This TCR beta chain was found in a study of cytomegalovirus exposure and HLA in healthy donors. Remarks on this clone: Its antigen is not known.

Vbeta (60) and Jbeta (13) primers were used in the PCR. Clones were read by immunoSEQ multiplex PCR, and TCRdb kept only the in-frame ones, dropping some. The table shows about 200,000 clones, with roughly 70% occurring only once. This CDR3 contains 14 residues. Germline lookup yields CDR1 MGHRA and CDR2 YSYEKL. V was trimmed by 2 bases and J by 3 bases, leaving 11 bases between them. General observations from the study: HLA alleles were associated with 16,951 TCR beta sequences in a later analysis at 0.05 false discovery rate. Cytomegalovirus status was reportedly diagnosed by the classifier with high sensitivity and specificity.

This receptor was taken from a woman aged 25-40 years in good health and CMV-seronegative. The specimen was PBMCs. The chain joins TRBV4-1 to TRBJ2-7; D perhaps matches TRBD1 (6 bases). In nucleotides, the CDR3 is TGCGCCAGCAGCCAAATCGGCAGGGGCTACGAGCAGTACTTC. Its protein product is CASSQIGRGYEQYF.